The 18 T cell receptor beta chains in this list originate from one sample, sequenced in a study of blood T cells in healthy people across ages. Together with a sample-barcoded 5' primer, a J-beta primer mix was included in a second PCR lasting about 6 to 11 cycles. TCRdb analysed the 5' RACE reads with MiXCR anew, one entry per CDR3 protein. The data hold 2 million or so distinct CDR3 sequences, with roughly 50% observed a single time. The sequenced material came from blood. These receptors were obtained from a woman in her thirties or forties in good health.

V and J are TRBV6-2 or TRBV6-3 and TRBJ2-1; 8 bases map to TRBD1. CDR1 is MNHEY, CDR2 SVGEGT, per germline. CDR3 length: 14 amino acids. V lost 5 bases to trimming and J lost 7 bases; unmatched junction nucleotides: 7. CDR3 nucleotide sequence: TGTGCCAGCAGTCGTCGACAGGGGCGGAATGAGCAGTTCTTC. It translates to CASSRRQGRNEQFF.

This clonotype showed up just a few times. CDR3 protein: CSVITPLAGASSSTDTQYF. In DNA, the CDR3 is TGCAGCGTCATTACCCCACTAGCGGGGGCCTCCTCTAGCACAGATACGCAGTATTTT. V is TRBV29-1 and J is TRBJ2-3; TRBD2 matches at 11 bases. Per the germline V gene, CDR1 is SQVTM and CDR2 is ANQGSEA. This CDR3 region has 19 residues. Trimming took 6 bases from V and 0 from J; bases not matched to a gene: 17.

The rearrangement links TRBV7-2 to TRBJ1-2; D possibly corresponds to TRBD1 (5 bases). The CDR3 runs 15 residues. The germline V gene encodes CDR1 SGHTA and CDR2 FQGNSA. The V end was cut by 3 bases, the J end by 4 bases, with 15 bases between. The CDR3 here is CASSLGHRTPYGYTF. CDR3 bases: TGTGCCAGCAGCTTGGGGCACCGTACGCCCTATGGCTACACCTTC.

J is TRBJ2-1 and V is TRBV5-1, with 10 bases identical to TRBD2. The trim removed 2 bases at V and 8 bases at J, leaving 13 bases unmatched. Germline-derived CDR1 and CDR2 are SGHRS and YFSETQ. The CDR3 totals 17 residues. This CDR3 is CASSLTLPLAGIHEQFF. DNA of the CDR3: TGCGCCAGCAGCTTAACCCTCCCACTAGCGGGAATTCATGAGCAGTTCTTC.

The chain links TRBV2 to TRBJ2-3; possibly TRBD2 for D (5 bases). The germline V and J ends were trimmed by 7 bases and 2 bases, with 10 bases remaining between them. The CDR3 consists of 13 residues. The germline gives CDR1 SNHLY, CDR2 FYNNEI. The CDR3, as DNA: TGTGCCAGCACGGAGGAGAACACAGATACGCAGTATTTT. Encoded protein: CASTEENTDTQYF.

This clonotype was observed a handful of times. CDR3 amino acids: CASRGQFPEKLFF. Here the CDR3 DNA reads TGTGCCAGCAGAGGGCAGTTCCCGGAAAAACTGTTTTTT. The gene calls are TRBV2 and TRBJ1-4; D is unclear. The V end lost 6 bases, the J end lost 8 bases, and 13 bases lay between the germline ends. The CDR3 totals 13 residues. In germline, CDR1 is SNHLY, CDR2 FYNNEI.

This clonotype was seen only a few times. The chain links TRBV20-1 to TRBJ2-3; D call uncertain. The length of the CDR3 is 14 residues. With 0 bases removed from V and 5 bases from J, the gap between germline ends came to 12 bases. Germline CDR1 and CDR2: DFQATT and SNEGSKA (reference sequence). The CDR3 sequence: CSARDRTGLDTQYF. The CDR3 nucleotides are TGCAGTGCTAGAGATCGTACCGGCTTAGATACGCAGTATTTT.

This clonotype was observed a handful of times. The chain combines TRBV7-9 with TRBJ1-2; 9 bases agree with TRBD1. CDR1 is SEHNR and CDR2 is FQNEAQ in the germline V gene (reference sequence). CDR3 size: 17 residues. Trimming at V came to 6 bases and at J to 0 bases, leaving 11 bases not matched to a gene. The CDR3 region has the DNA TGTGCCAGCAGTATTACCATCGGGACAGGGACTAACTATGGCTACACCTTC. Translation: CASSITIGTGTNYGYTF.

The genes are TRBV6-6 and TRBJ1-5; D gene ambiguous. This CDR3 is 15 amino acids long. Germline V gene data show CDR1 as MNHNY and CDR2 as SVGAGI (reference sequence). Trimming cost V 3 bases and J 3 bases, with 12 bases left between them. The CDR3 DNA is TGTGCCAGCAGTTATAGTTCGGCAGACAATCAGCCCCAGCATTTT. It translates to CASSYSSADNQPQHF.

V and J are TRBV6-6 and TRBJ1-2; D possibly corresponds to TRBD1 (6 bases). The germline V gene encodes CDR1 MNHNY and CDR2 SVGAGI (reference sequence). Trimming cost V 5 bases and J 6 bases, with 13 bases left between them. The length of the CDR3 is 13 residues. The CDR3 region is CASSPRRTDGYTF. For the CDR3, the DNA is TGTGCCAGCAGTCCCCGCCGGACAGATGGCTACACCTTC.

This chain joins TRBV9 and TRBJ1-6; no reliable D call. Trimming cost V 4 bases and J 6 bases, with 17 bases left between them. Germline CDR1 SGDLS, CDR2 YYNGEE. This CDR3 region has 16 residues. DNA for the CDR3: TGTGCCAGCAGCCCAACTCCGGGTCTATTTAATTCACCCCTCCACTTT. Encoded protein: CASSPTPGLFNSPLHF.

This chain joins TRBV7-9 and TRBJ2-5, with D tentatively TRBD2 (5 bases). The V and J ends lost 5 bases and 5 bases respectively, with 9 bases between them. Germline lookup yields CDR1 SEHNR and CDR2 FQNEAQ (reference sequence). The CDR3 is 12 amino acids. CDR3: CASSAAVETQYF. In nucleotides, the CDR3 is TGTGCCAGCAGCGCAGCGGTGGAGACCCAGTACTTC.

With respect to this clonotype: An end of the junction differs from the germline gene, which may be a read error. The rearrangement links TRBV18 to TRBJ1-5, with D perhaps matching TRBD1 (6 bases). This CDR3 is 15 amino acids long. From germline, CDR1 is KGHSH and CDR2 LQKENI. The chain's CDR3 is CAGSPRTDVGQPQHF. Written as DNA, the CDR3 is TGTGCCGGCTCACCCCGGACAGACGTGGGTCAGCCCCAGCATTTT.

The chain recombines TRBV20-1 with TRBJ2-7; perhaps TRBD1 as D (6 bases). The germline V gene has CDR1 DFQATT and CDR2 SNEGSKA (reference sequence). The germline V and J ends were trimmed by 5 bases and 7 bases, with 18 bases remaining between them. The CDR3 is made up of 13 amino acids. The CDR3 region has the DNA TGCAGTGCTGGACGGGAAATACAGGGTGAGCAGTACTTC. This encodes CSAGREIQGEQYF.

The chain couples TRBV4-3 to TRBJ1-4; weak D call: TRBD1 (6 bases). V lost 1 base, J lost 4 bases, and 13 bases lay in between. In germline, CDR1 is LGHNA, CDR2 YSLEER. CDR3 length: 16 residues. Here the CDR3 reads CASSQARQAFNEKLFF. The DNA of the CDR3 is TGCGCCAGCAGCCAAGCTAGACAGGCGTTTAATGAAAAACTGTTTTTT.

This clonotype was recorded once. Since a much larger clone is just one base distant, this may be a read error. The chain couples TRBV5-6 to TRBJ1-2; 7 nucleotides line up with TRBD1. Germline V gene sequence: CDR1 SGHDT, CDR2 YYEEEE. This CDR3 has 13 amino acids. This CDR3 reads CASSYRDSYDYTF. The CDR3 DNA reads as TGTGCCAGCAGCTATCGGGACAGCTATGACTACACCTTC.

This clonotype showed up many times. The V and J genes are TRBV7-9 and TRBJ2-5; 9 bases agree with TRBD1. Germline V lookup: CDR1 SEHNR, CDR2 FQNEAQ (reference sequence). V was clipped by 5 bases and J by 0 bases; unmatched bases: 4. The CDR3 loop spans 15 amino acids. The DNA of the CDR3 is TGTGCCAGCAGCCCCGGGACAGGGTACCAAGAGACCCAGTACTTC. Translation: CASSPGTGYQETQYF. Based on the CDR3 plus reference TRBV7-9 and TRBJ2-5, the full variable domain is DTGVSQNPRHKITKRGQNVTFRCDPISEHNRLYWYRQTLGQGPEFLTYFQNEAQLEKSRLLSDRFSAERPKGSFSTLEIQRTEQGDSAMYLCASSPGTGYQETQYFGPGTRLLVL.

In this sample, this clonotype turned up a few times. V gene TRBV7-2 combines with J gene TRBJ2-1; 12 bases align to TRBD2. Germline CDR1 and CDR2: SGHTA and FQGNSA. With 5 bases clipped from V and 9 bases from J, the junction kept 8 bases outside the gene matches. This CDR3 contains 15 residues. The CDR3 bases are TGTGCCAGCAGCCTCGGACTAGCGGGGCTCTCTGAGCAGTTCTTC. It yields the protein CASSLGLAGLSEQFF.